A single sample gave rise to the 27 T cell receptor beta chains below, sequenced in a study of tumor-infiltrating lymphocytes in primary liver carcinoma. Unsorted bulk tissue of about 17-32 mg yielded co-extracted RNA and DNA. Priming with a constant-region primer yielded TCR beta cDNA from about 540 ng total RNA. Investigators got TCR beta libraries out of three nested multiplex PCR rounds, done with slightly modified ARM-PCR. Investigators reported that the first two PCR rounds, at 9 to 11 cycles each, used TRBV1-TRBV30 forward primers with a C-beta reverse primer. MiXCR, run by TCRdb on the multiplex PCR reads, gives a single entry per CDR3 protein. The sample consists of about 120,000 distinct CDR3 sequences, roughly 75% of them appearing once. What was sequenced was tumor-adjacent normal liver tissue. These receptors originate from a woman aged 60-75 years with primary liver carcinoma and hepatitis B virus infection.

In the case of this clonotype: A much more abundant neighbour one base away suggests this may be a read error. Since no conserved phenylalanine or tryptophan closes the CDR3, a read error is the likely cause. The V and J genes are TRBV6-1 and TRBJ2-2; a possible D gene is TRBD1 (6 bases). This CDR3 is built from 14 residues. Germline CDR1 MNHNS, CDR2 SASEGT. Trimming pared 4 bases from V and 7 bases from J, leaving 13 bases between. This CDR3 is CASSANRAGGELFY. CDR3 in DNA: TGTGCCAGCAGTGCCAACAGGGCTGGCGGGGAGCTGTTTTAT.

Details on this clonotype: A junction end diverges from the germline sequence, so it may reflect a read error. The genes are TRBV29-1 and TRBJ2-7; the D is unclear. The CDR3 is 14 residues long. Germline V gene lookup returns CDR1 SQVTM and CDR2 ANQGSEA. The CDR3 region has the DNA TGCAGTGTGGCTGGGATAGTGAGAACCTACGAGCAGTACTTT. Translating gives CSVAGIVRTYEQYF.

Notes on this clonotype: The conserved phenylalanine or tryptophan normally closing the CDR3 is absent here, so this likely arose from a read error. This chain uses TRBV11-2 with TRBJ2-5; 7 bases map to TRBD2. The CDR3 contains 16 residues. CDR1 and CDR2 (germline): SGHAT, FQNNGV. The CDR3 spells CASNPYGGRTQEAQYS. CDR3 nucleotide sequence: TGTGCCAGCAACCCCTATGGCGGGAGAACACAAGAGGCCCAGTACTCC.

With respect to this clonotype: A read error may produce the germline difference seen at one junction end. The genes are TRBV12-3 or TRBV12-4 and TRBJ2-3, with 10 bases identical to TRBD2. The CDR3 spans 15 residues. CDR3 loop: CTSSWGTSVVDTQYF. In nucleotides, the CDR3 is TGTACCAGCAGTTGGGGGACTAGCGTGGTAGATACGCAGTATTTT.

As regards this clonotype: Possible read error: a much larger clone is one base away. The chain links TRBV5-1 to TRBJ2-2, with a possible D match to TRBD2 (7 bases). Deletions cut 4 bases from V and 2 bases from J, with 18 bases between. Germline CDR1 and CDR2: SGHRS and YFSETQ. This CDR3 region has 17 residues. CDR3 nucleotide sequence: TGCGCCAGCAGCACATGCGGGGGCAGGGGAAACACCGGGGAGCTGTTTTTT. It yields the protein CASSTCGGRGNTGELFF.

The sample holds one count of this clonotype. The chain joins TRBV5-4 to TRBJ2-4; 7 positions agree with TRBD1. V gave up 5 bases and J gave up 5 bases; unmatched junction bases: 7. CDR1 is SGHNT and CDR2 is YYREEE in the germline V gene (reference sequence). This CDR3 region has 14 residues. The CDR3, as DNA: TGTGCCAGCAGGCAGGGGACAGACCAAAACATTCAGTACTTC. It translates to CASRQGTDQNIQYF.

With regard to this clonotype: One end of the junction fails to match germline, which may point to a read error. The V and J genes are TRBV11-1 and TRBJ1-1; D is possibly TRBD1 (6 bases). Per germline, CDR1 SGHAT and CDR2 FQDESV (reference sequence). This CDR3 has 14 residues. The CDR3 DNA reads as TGTACCAGCAGCTTCGGCAGGGGAGGAACCGAGGCTTTCTTT. Amino acids: CTSSFGRGGTEAFF.

With respect to this clonotype: An end of the junction does not agree with germline; a read error may underlie this. V is TRBV6-5 and J is TRBJ1-2; D remains unclear. Germline values: CDR1 MNHEY, CDR2 SVGAGI. The CDR3 runs to 14 residues. The CDR3 nucleotides are TGTGGCAGCAGTTACGATGGTACGGGCTATGGCTACACCTTC. This sequence encodes CGSSYDGTGYGYTF.

This clonotype was recorded many times. This chain connects TRBV4-1 to TRBJ2-7, with TRBD1 matching over 10 bases. The CDR3 covers 15 residues. J was trimmed by 7 bases and V by 5 bases; bases with no gene match: 11. CDR1 is MGHRA, CDR2 YSYEKL, per germline. CDR3 region: CASSYPGQGSREQYF. The CDR3 DNA is TGCGCCAGCAGCTACCCGGGACAGGGGTCGCGGGAGCAGTACTTC.

This clonotype was picked up a small number of times. A much larger clone differs from this one at a single base, so this may be a read error. The V call is TRBV12-3 or TRBV12-4, the J call TRBJ1-6; TRBD1 matches at 8 bases. The CDR3 loop spans 14 amino acids. The CDR3 DNA is TGTGCCAGCAGTCAGGGGGCCTATAATTCACCCCCCCACTTT. Its translation is CASSQGAYNSPPHF.

This clonotype appeared many times. The chain uses TRBV6-5 and TRBJ1-1; D might be TRBD1 (6 bases). Trimming stripped 5 bases from V and 0 bases from J, with 16 bases between. The CDR3 is made up of 16 amino acids. Germline lookup yields CDR1 MNHEY and CDR2 SVGAGI. The CDR3 region is CASSPGTLAMNTEAFF. The CDR3 DNA follows: TGTGCCAGCAGTCCCGGGACACTTGCCATGAACACTGAAGCTTTCTTT.

This clonotype counts as medium-sized. The chain recombines TRBV11-2 with TRBJ1-1, with D maybe TRBD1 (5 bases). V lost 6 bases and J lost 3, with 20 bases in between. The CDR3 sequence is 16 residues long. Germline V gene sequence: CDR1 SGHAT, CDR2 FQNNGV. CDR3 residues: CASRHSLWGGYTEAFF. CDR3 bases: TGTGCCAGCAGACACTCCCTCTGGGGCGGCTACACTGAAGCTTTCTTT.

The chain recombines TRBV20-1 with TRBJ2-3; 15 nucleotides agree with TRBD2. The CDR3 is 14 residues long. The germline gives CDR1 DFQATT, CDR2 SNEGSKA (reference sequence). Trimming at V came to 4 bases and at J to 7 bases, leaving 3 bases not matched to a gene. The CDR3 protein is CSAKGLAGGNTQYF. CDR3 nucleotide sequence: TGCAGTGCTAAGGGACTAGCGGGAGGTAATACGCAGTATTTT.

Points on this clonotype: This may stem from a read error, because a much larger clone lies one nucleotide away. The chain carries TRBV6-1 and TRBJ1-5, with D hard to call. This CDR3 comprises 13 residues. In germline, CDR1 is MNHNS, CDR2 SASEGT. The CDR3 reads CASSVMGSQSQHF. Here the CDR3 DNA reads TGTGCCAGCAGTGTTATGGGTAGTCAGTCCCAGCATTTT.

The rearrangement uses TRBV11-2 and TRBJ2-5, with D perhaps TRBD1 (5 bases). V dropped 7 bases and J dropped 3 bases, with 15 bases sitting between them. Germline V gene sequence: CDR1 SGHAT, CDR2 FQNNGV. CDR3 length: 14 residues. This chain's CDR3 is CASNQGHGKETQYF. CDR3 nucleotides: TGTGCCAGCAACCAAGGACATGGTAAAGAGACCCAGTACTTC.

Comment on this clonotype: Because the CDR3 is missing its conserved closing phenylalanine or tryptophan, this is likely a read error. This sequence joins TRBV29-1 and TRBJ1-1, with a tentative D call TRBD1 (5 bases). This CDR3 is built from 12 residues. Between the trimmed V and J ends, which lost 3 bases and 7 bases, there was a span of 12 bases. The germline V gene encodes CDR1 SQVTM and CDR2 ANQGSEA. CDR3 in DNA: TGCAGCGTTGAGGGGGGGAAGGATGAAGCTTTCCTT. This translates into CSVEGGKDEAFL.

Only a few counts were recorded for this clonotype. The J gene is TRBJ1-2, the V gene TRBV20-1; the match to TRBD1 covers 7 bases. This CDR3 is 16 amino acids long. V lost 0 bases and J lost 3; bases outside the gene matches: 10. Germline CDR1 reads DFQATT; CDR2 reads SNEGSKA (reference sequence). The CDR3 nucleotides are TGCAGTGCTAGAGATGCGGGGGGCAGGGGGGACTATGGCTACACCTTC. Translation gives CSARDAGGRGDYGYTF.

About this clonotype itself: The conserved final phenylalanine or tryptophan is absent from the CDR3, which likely points to a read error. Here the CDR3 reads CASSLLMGVIYGQYL. CDR3 DNA sequence: TGTGCCAGCAGCTTATTGATGGGAGTGATCTACGGGCAGTACTTA. The V call is TRBV11-2, the J call TRBJ2-7, with a possible D match to TRBD2 (5 bases). Germline lookup yields CDR1 SGHAT and CDR2 FQNNGV. CDR3 size: 15 residues.

About this clonotype: As the CDR3 is not closed by the conserved phenylalanine or tryptophan, this likely results from a read error. The rearrangement links TRBV29-1 to TRBJ2-1, with D uncertain. CDR3 size: 14 residues. The V end was cut by 1 base, the J end by 4 bases, with 11 bases between. Germline assignment: CDR1 SQVTM and CDR2 ANQGSEA. The CDR3: CSVEGLIGYNEQFL. The CDR3 coding sequence is TGCAGCGTTGAAGGTTTAATAGGATACAATGAGCAGTTCCTC.

In regard to this clonotype: With a much larger clone just one base away, this may be a read error. The chain has TRBV6-1 and TRBJ1-1, with D possibly being TRBD1 (5 bases). V was clipped by 7 bases and J by 2 bases, with 11 bases between them. Germline V CDR1 and CDR2: MNHNS, SASEGT. CDR3 length: 13 residues. CDR3 in amino acids: CASKYRSNTEAFF. CDR3 bases: TGTGCCAGCAAGTACAGGAGTAACACTGAAGCTTTCTTT.

In regard to this clonotype: The junction departs from the called germline gene at one end, perhaps through a read error. J is TRBJ2-3 and V is TRBV10-2; no reliable D call. Germline assignment: CDR1 WSHSY and CDR2 SAAADI. This CDR3 is 13 amino acids long. The chain's CDR3 is CASNESIADTHYF. The CDR3 coding sequence is TGCGCCAGCAATGAGTCGATCGCAGATACGCACTATTTT.

This clonotype has only one observation. The chain combines TRBV6-5 with TRBJ1-1; no reliable D call. The CDR3 is 14 residues long. Trimming stripped 9 bases from V and 3 bases from J, with 17 bases between. Germline CDR1 is MNHEY and CDR2 is SVGAGI. Here the CDR3 DNA reads TGTGCCAGTAGGACGACATGGTGGGACACTGAAGCTTTCTTT. It yields the protein CASRTTWWDTEAFF.

Of note for this clonotype: With a much larger clone just one base away, this may be a read error. V usage is TRBV28 and J usage is TRBJ2-3, with 9 bases that match TRBD1. TRBJ1-5 matches the DNA end more closely, so the J call is doubtful. Germline-derived CDR1 and CDR2 are MDHEN and SYDVKM. This CDR3 is 15 amino acids long. CDR3 region: CASASWDRATDTQHF. The DNA for the CDR3 is TGTGCCAGCGCTTCCTGGGACAGGGCCACAGATACGCAGCATTTT.

Note on this clonotype: A much more abundant neighbour one base away suggests this may be a read error. This chain connects TRBV12-3 or TRBV12-4 to TRBJ2-1, with D perhaps TRBD2 (6 bases). CDR3 length equals 14 residues. The CDR3 DNA reads TGTGTCAAAGCATGGGAGGTCTCCTACAATGAGCAGTTCTTC. Translation: CVKAWEVSYNEQFF.

Concerning this clonotype itself: A clone one base away is much larger, so this may be a read error. V gene TRBV7-9 combines with J gene TRBJ2-7, with D tentatively TRBD1 (6 bases). The length of the CDR3 is 16 residues. Trimming shortened V by 5 bases and J by 2 bases, and 19 bases separated the two germline ends. The V gene's germline CDR1 is SEHNR and CDR2 FQNEAQ (reference sequence). The CDR3 loop is CASSITTEQGTYEQYF. The CDR3 DNA sequence: TGTGCCAGCAGCATTACAACAGAACAGGGCACCTACGAGCAGTACTTC.

Comment on this clonotype: A much larger clone differs from this one at a single base, so this may be a read error. The CDR3 nucleotides read TGTGCCAGCAGGGGACGGAACACTGAAGCTTTCTTT. Amino acids: CASRGRNTEAFF. The chain recombines TRBV5-4 with TRBJ1-1; a weak D match, TRBD1 (5 bases). Per the germline V gene, CDR1 is SGHNT and CDR2 is YYREEE (reference sequence). The CDR3 extends over 12 amino acids. V lost 5 bases, J lost 1 base, and 6 bases lay in between.

About this clonotype itself: At one of its ends the junction is not consistent with the germline gene, which may arise from a read error. The chain couples TRBV28 to TRBJ1-1, with D perhaps TRBD1 (5 bases). CDR3 length: 13 residues. Germline V gene data show CDR1 as MDHEN and CDR2 as SYDVKM. The CDR3 reads CATLTAMNTEALF. As DNA, the CDR3 is TGTGCCACCTTGACAGCCATGAACACTGAAGCTCTCTTT.